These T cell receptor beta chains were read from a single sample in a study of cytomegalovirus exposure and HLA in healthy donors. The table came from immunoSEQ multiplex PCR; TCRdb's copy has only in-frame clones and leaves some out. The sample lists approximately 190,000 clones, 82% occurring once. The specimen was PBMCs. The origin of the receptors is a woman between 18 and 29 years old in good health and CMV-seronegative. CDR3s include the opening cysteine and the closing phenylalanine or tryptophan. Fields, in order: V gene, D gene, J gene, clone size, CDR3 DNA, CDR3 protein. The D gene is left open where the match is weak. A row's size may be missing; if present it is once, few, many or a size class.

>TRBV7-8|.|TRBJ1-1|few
TGTGCCAGCAGCTTACCGGACAGATCATACACTGAAGCTTTCTTT
CASSLPDRSYTEAFF
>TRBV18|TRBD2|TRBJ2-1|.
TGTGCCAGCTCACCACCGGGGGGGACCTCCTACAATGAGCAGTTCTTC
CASSPPGGTSYNEQFF
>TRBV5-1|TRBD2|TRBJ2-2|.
TGCGCCAGCAGCTCGGGACTAGCGGGGAACACCGGGGAGCTGTTTTTT
CASSSGLAGNTGELFF
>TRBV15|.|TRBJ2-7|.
TGTGCCACCAGCAGAGGACAGATCGAGCAGTACTTC
CATSRGQIEQYF
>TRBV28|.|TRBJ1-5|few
TGTGCCAGCAGTGTACTTCAACGGCCCCAGCATTTT
CASSVLQRPQHF
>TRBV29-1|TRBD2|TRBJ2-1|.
TGCAGCCAGCGACTAGCGGGAGGGAATGAGCAGTTCTTC
CSQRLAGGNEQFF
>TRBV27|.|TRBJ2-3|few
TGTGCCAGCAGTCTCGGGGTCCTTTCAGATACGCAGTATTTT
CASSLGVLSDTQYF
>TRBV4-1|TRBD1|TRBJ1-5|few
TGCGCCAGCAGCCAAGACAGGGGGCGTCAGCCCCAGCATTTT
CASSQDRGRQPQHF
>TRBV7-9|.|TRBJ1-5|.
TGTGCCAGCAGCACCGGAGGGACCCATCAGCCCCAGCATTTT
CASSTGGTHQPQHF
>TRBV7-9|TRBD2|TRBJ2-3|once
TGTGCCAGCAGCTTGCGGTCTAGCGGGGCGCGGGATACGCAGTATTTT
CASSLRSSGARDTQYF
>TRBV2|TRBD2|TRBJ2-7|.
TGTGCCAGCAGGGAAATAGCGGGGGGGCCTGAGCAGTACTTC
CASREIAGGPEQYF
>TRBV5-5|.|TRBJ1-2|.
TGTGCCAGCAGCACAGATTCCAACCGATATGGCTACACCTTC
CASSTDSNRYGYTF
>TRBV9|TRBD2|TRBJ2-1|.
TGTGCCAGCAGCGTTGGACTAGCGAACAATGAGCAGTTCTTC
CASSVGLANNEQFF
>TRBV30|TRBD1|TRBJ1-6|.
TGTGCCTGGAGTGAGGGTGGGACAGGGTCCTATAATTCACCCCTCCACTTT
CAWSEGGTGSYNSPLHF
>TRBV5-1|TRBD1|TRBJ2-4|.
TGCGCCAGCAGCTTGCGACAGGGAAACCTAGCCAAAAACATTCAGTACTTC
CASSLRQGNLAKNIQYF
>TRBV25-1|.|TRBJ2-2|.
TGTGCCAGCAGTCTAGTAGACGGGGAGCTGTTTTTT
CASSLVDGELFF
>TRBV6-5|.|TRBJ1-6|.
TGTGCCAGAGCAGGGAAGAAGTCCTATAATTCACCCCTCCACTTT
CARAGKKSYNSPLHF